The 32 T cell receptor beta chains below were found in one sample sequenced in a study of T-cell memory formation after mild COVID-19. Each CDR3 protein is one row after TCRdb ran MiXCR on the 5' RACE reads. The sample holds roughly 35,000 distinct CDR3 sequences, roughly 20% seen once. Sequencing was done on a sample of PBMCs or a T cell subset sorted from them (not recorded which). The receptors stem from an adult who had mild COVID-19 (a few samples of this study predate the infection). Cell type and time point are not known.

V gene TRBV13 combines with J gene TRBJ2-3; maybe TRBD1 (6 bases). This CDR3 contains 16 residues. Germline lookup yields CDR1 PRHDT and CDR2 FYEKMQ (reference sequence). V lost 5 bases and J 1 base, leaving 16 bases between the germline ends. CDR3 coding DNA: TGTGCCAGCAGCACTAGAGTTGGGGGCGGCACAGATACGCAGTATTTT. Translating it yields CASSTRVGGGTDTQYF.

The chain joins TRBV7-6 to TRBJ2-3; 7 bases are shared with TRBD2. The CDR3 sequence is 14 residues long. CDR1 and CDR2 from the germline V gene are SGHVS and FNYEAQ. V trimming: 8 bases; J trimming: 3 bases; junction bases outside the gene matches: 8. CDR3 sequence (DNA): TGTGCCAGCGGAACGGGAGGCCTTACAGATACGCAGTATTTT. Protein: CASGTGGLTDTQYF.

This clonotype was seen once. This chain connects TRBV20-1 to TRBJ1-1; D is unclear. V dropped 0 bases and J dropped 3 bases, with 8 bases sitting between them. This CDR3 comprises 13 residues. CDR1 and CDR2 (germline): DFQATT, SNEGSKA (reference sequence). CDR3 bases: TGCAGTGCTAGAGATGGGAGGGACACTGAAGCTTTCTTT. It yields the protein CSARDGRDTEAFF.

This clonotype was seen repeatedly, ten times or more. The chain has TRBV25-1 and TRBJ2-3; a possible D gene is TRBD1 (6 bases). V lost 0 bases to trimming and J lost 11 bases, with 12 bases between them. Looked up from germline, CDR1 is MGHDK and CDR2 is SYGVNS. This CDR3 is built from 13 residues. The chain's CDR3 is CASSEYGTRGQYF. DNA for the CDR3: TGTGCCAGCAGTGAATATGGTACCAGGGGGCAGTATTTT.

This clonotype was observed at least ten times. Written as DNA, the CDR3 is TGTGCCAGCTCACGACCGGGACTAGGTGGACGGTGGGGCAATGAGCAGTTCTTC. Its translation is CASSRPGLGGRWGNEQFF. This sequence joins TRBV18 and TRBJ2-1, with 8 bases lining up with TRBD2. The CDR3 runs 18 residues. After removal of 4 bases from V and 6 bases from J, the junction contained 17 bases not matched to a gene. Germline CDR1 and CDR2: KGHSH and LQKENI.

This clonotype has more than one count but fewer than ten. V usage is TRBV24-1 and J usage is TRBJ1-2; D gene uncertain. CDR1 and CDR2 (germline): KGHDR, SFDVKD. V was pared by 6 bases and J by 2 bases, with 9 bases between. The CDR3 extends over 13 amino acids. The CDR3 is CATSSGGNYGYTF. CDR3 bases: TGTGCCACCAGTTCTGGAGGGAACTATGGCTACACCTTC.

In this sample, this clonotype turned up many times. This sequence joins TRBV12-3 or TRBV12-4 and TRBJ1-3, with no clear D. The ends were cut back, 6 bases at V and 0 bases at J, with 12 bases in the middle. CDR3 length: 15 residues. CDR3 residues: CASSGRHVSGNTIYF. For the CDR3, the DNA is TGTGCCAGCAGCGGACGGCACGTCTCTGGAAACACCATATATTTT.

This clonotype was detected many times. The chain uses TRBV5-1 and TRBJ2-7, with a tentative D call TRBD1 (6 bases). CDR1 is SGHRS, CDR2 YFSETQ, per germline. The V and J ends lost 4 bases and 6 bases respectively, with 20 bases between them. The CDR3 is 15 amino acids. The CDR3 is CASSGHITGNREQYF. Written as DNA, the CDR3 is TGCGCCAGCAGCGGTCACATTACAGGGAATCGCGAGCAGTACTTC. Full variable domain (outside the CDR3, taken from reference TRBV5-1 and TRBJ2-7): KAGVTQTPRYLIKTRGQQVTLSCSPISGHRSVSWYQQTPGQGLQFLFEYFSETQRNKGNFPGRFSGRQFSNSRSEMNVSTLELGDSALYLCASSGHITGNREQYFGPGTRLTVT.

The CDR3 sequence: CASSPRAGGGTDTQYF. CDR3 nucleotides: TGTGCCAGCAGTCCGCGAGCGGGGGGGGGCACAGATACGCAGTATTTT. The chain joins TRBV2 to TRBJ2-3; 10 nucleotides line up with TRBD2. Trimming removed 5 bases from V and 1 base from J; junction bases left unmatched: 6. The germline gives CDR1 SNHLY, CDR2 FYNNEI. The CDR3 loop spans 16 amino acids.

This clonotype has ten or more counts. The V gene is TRBV10-3, the J gene TRBJ2-1; 12 bases are shared with TRBD2. This CDR3 comprises 13 residues. Looked up from germline, CDR1 is ENHRY and CDR2 is SYGVKD. V shed 8 bases and J 4 bases; nucleotides not matched to a gene: 0. The CDR3 nucleotides are TGTGCCATCGGGACTAGCGGGTACAATGAGCAGTTCTTC. It is translated as CAIGTSGYNEQFF.

This clonotype was counted at least ten times. This chain joins TRBV5-5 and TRBJ1-2; D is perhaps TRBD1 (5 bases). CDR1 SGHKS and CDR2 YYEKEE come from the germline V gene (reference sequence). This CDR3 comprises 13 residues. With 5 bases removed from V and 3 bases from J, the gap between germline ends came to 11 bases. DNA for the CDR3: TGTGCCAGCAGACTCGGGACGGACTATGGCTACACCTTC. Protein sequence: CASRLGTDYGYTF.

This clonotype appeared many times. The rearrangement uses TRBV3-1 and TRBJ1-6; D might be TRBD1 (5 bases). V was pared by 4 bases and J by 10 bases, with 8 bases between. Germline V gene data show CDR1 as LGHDT and CDR2 as YNNKEL (reference sequence). CDR3 length equals 12 residues. DNA for the CDR3: TGTGCCAGCAGCCTCGGGGGATCACCCCTCCACTTT. It codes for CASSLGGSPLHF.

This clonotype was seen at least ten times. The rearrangement links TRBV30 to TRBJ1-2, with 7 bases identical to TRBD1. After removal of 8 bases from V and 2 bases from J, the junction contained 11 bases not matched to a gene. CDR1 GTSNPN and CDR2 SVGIG come from the germline V gene (reference sequence). The CDR3 runs to 14 residues. The CDR3 coding sequence is TGTGCCAAGGGGGCGGCAGGGCTCAACTATGGCTACACCTTC. This codes for CAKGAAGLNYGYTF.

DNA for the CDR3: TGCGCCAGCAGCTTGGTTGTGGACACTGAAGCTTTCTTT. This translates into CASSLVVDTEAFF. The chain links TRBV5-1 to TRBJ1-1; unclear D gene. Trimming removed 0 bases from V and 3 bases from J, with 6 bases in between. Germline CDR1 SGHRS, CDR2 YFSETQ. This CDR3 region has 13 residues. Based on the CDR3 plus reference TRBV5-1 and TRBJ1-1, the full variable domain is KAGVTQTPRYLIKTRGQQVTLSCSPISGHRSVSWYQQTPGQGLQFLFEYFSETQRNKGNFPGRFSGRQFSNSRSEMNVSTLELGDSALYLCASSLVVDTEAFFGQGTRLTVV.

This clonotype was seen at least ten times. J is TRBJ1-1 and V is TRBV6-6; no clear D. V gave up 5 bases and J gave up 1 base, with 2 bases separating them. CDR3 size: 11 residues. Germline CDR1 and CDR2: MNHNY and SVGAGI (reference sequence). CDR3 bases: TGTGCCAGCAGTAGGAACACTGAAGCTTTCTTT. Translating it yields CASSRNTEAFF.

In this sample, this clonotype turned up many times. The chain has TRBV3-1 and TRBJ2-5, with D possibly being TRBD2 (5 bases). Trimming pared 3 bases from V and 2 bases from J, leaving 13 bases between. The germline gives CDR1 LGHDT, CDR2 YNNKEL (reference sequence). The CDR3 runs to 15 residues. The CDR3 DNA follows: TGTGCCAGCAGCCACGGAAACGGGAATCAAGAGACCCAGTACTTC. Its translation is CASSHGNGNQETQYF.

This clonotype was seen repeatedly, ten times or more. V usage is TRBV18 and J usage is TRBJ2-7, with TRBD1 matching 10 bases. This CDR3 has 15 residues. Germline loops: CDR1 KGHSH, CDR2 LQKENI. V shed 2 bases and J 2 bases; nucleotides not matched to a gene: 3. CDR3 in amino acids: CASSPATGGPYEQYF. The CDR3 DNA reads as TGTGCCAGCTCACCAGCGACAGGGGGCCCCTACGAGCAGTACTTC.

The chain joins TRBV19 to TRBJ2-1; D is perhaps TRBD2 (6 bases). V lost 2 bases and J 5 bases, leaving 13 bases between the germline ends. This CDR3 has 15 residues. The germline V gene has CDR1 LNHDA and CDR2 SQIVND (reference sequence). The CDR3 DNA is TGTGCCAGTAGTATACCGAGCCGCGGGGACAATGAGCAGTTCTTC. It encodes CASSIPSRGDNEQFF.

This clonotype appeared many times. The V and J genes are TRBV7-9 and TRBJ2-5; no clear D gene. The germline CDR1 and CDR2 sequences are SEHNR and FQNEAQ (reference sequence). V lost 3 bases and J lost 2, with 13 bases in between. The CDR3 consists of 15 residues. In DNA, the CDR3 is TGTGCCAGCAGCTTGATGGCTACCAAGCAAGAGACCCAGTACTTC. Protein sequence: CASSLMATKQETQYF.

This clonotype appeared many times. V is TRBV5-5 and J is TRBJ2-6, with TRBD1 matching 7 bases. The V gene's germline CDR1 is SGHKS and CDR2 YYEKEE (reference sequence). V gave up 0 bases and J gave up 0 bases; unmatched junction bases: 3. The CDR3 extends over 17 amino acids. The CDR3: CASSLEGQNSGANVLTF. The DNA of the CDR3 is TGTGCCAGCAGCTTGGAGGGACAGAACTCTGGGGCCAACGTCCTGACTTTC.

This clonotype came up many times. The chain joins TRBV13 to TRBJ1-2, with a tentative D call TRBD1 (5 bases). Germline assignment: CDR1 PRHDT and CDR2 FYEKMQ (reference sequence). CDR3 size: 15 residues. Trimming pared 4 bases from V and 4 bases from J, leaving 16 bases between. This CDR3 reads CASSYGRGLAYGYTF. DNA of the CDR3: TGTGCCAGCAGCTACGGTAGGGGATTAGCCTATGGCTACACCTTC.

This clonotype was detected many times. This chain connects TRBV7-8 to TRBJ2-1; 8 nucleotides align to TRBD2. The V and J ends lost 2 bases and 5 bases, in that order; junction bases with no gene match: 5. In germline, CDR1 is SGHVS, CDR2 FQNEAQ. The CDR3 consists of 15 residues. Here the CDR3 reads CASSLRTSRNNEQFF. The DNA for the CDR3 is TGTGCCAGCAGCTTAAGGACTAGCCGGAACAATGAGCAGTTCTTC.

This clonotype was picked up many times. The chain recombines TRBV11-2 with TRBJ2-7, with D tentatively TRBD1 (5 bases). This CDR3 comprises 14 residues. V lost 7 bases and J 7 bases, leaving 20 bases between the germline ends. CDR1 is SGHAT and CDR2 is FQNNGV in the germline V gene. The CDR3 here is CASNAAGQKGEQYF. The CDR3 DNA follows: TGTGCCAGCAACGCGGCAGGGCAGAAGGGGGAGCAGTACTTC.

This clonotype was detected only once. This CDR3 is CAISEYPRDNQPQHF. The CDR3 DNA follows: TGTGCCATCAGTGAGTACCCGAGAGACAATCAGCCCCAGCATTTT. J is TRBJ1-5 and V is TRBV10-3; D is unresolved. With 1 base removed from V and 3 bases from J, the gap between germline ends came to 10 bases. The germline CDR1 and CDR2 sequences are ENHRY and SYGVKD. The CDR3 has 15 amino acids.

This clonotype has ten or more counts. V is TRBV12-3 or TRBV12-4 and J is TRBJ2-7; no clear D gene. The CDR3 totals 14 residues. The V gene lost 3 bases and the J gene lost 3 bases, with 12 bases spanning the gap. CDR3 in DNA: TGTGCCAGCAGTTTCCCACAGACCCTCTACGAGCAGTACTTC. It translates to CASSFPQTLYEQYF.

This clonotype was counted many times. The chain joins TRBV7-9 to TRBJ1-4, with 7 bases matching TRBD1. J was trimmed by 8 bases and V by 3 bases; bases with no gene match: 6. The germline gives CDR1 SEHNR, CDR2 FQNEAQ (reference sequence). The CDR3 covers 14 residues. The CDR3 spells CASSLAGGAEKLFF. As DNA, the CDR3 is TGTGCCAGCAGCTTGGCAGGGGGAGCCGAAAAACTGTTTTTT.

In this sample, this clonotype turned up many times. The CDR3 bases are TGCGCCAGCAGCTCATCACAGGGGATGCGCGAGCAGTACTTC. This encodes CASSSSQGMREQYF. The rearrangement links TRBV5-1 to TRBJ2-7; 7 nucleotides align to TRBD1. CDR1 is SGHRS, CDR2 YFSETQ, per germline. After removal of 3 bases from V and 6 bases from J, the junction contained 9 bases not matched to a gene. CDR3 size: 14 residues.

In this sample, this clonotype turned up a few times. The chain carries TRBV6-1 and TRBJ1-5; D is ambiguous. The germline V and J ends were trimmed by 3 bases and 7 bases, with 19 bases remaining between them. This CDR3 has 16 amino acids. CDR1 and CDR2 (germline): MNHNS, SASEGT. In DNA form, the CDR3 reads TGTGCCAGCAGTGAGTTCATTATCGGGGTTGGGCAGCCCCAGCATTTT. This gives the protein CASSEFIIGVGQPQHF.

CDR3 DNA: TGTGCCAGCTCACCGCGGTATGGCAACGACGAGCAGTACTTC. Its translation: CASSPRYGNDEQYF. The rearrangement uses TRBV18 and TRBJ2-7; the D is unclear. Trimming pared 3 bases from V and 5 bases from J, leaving 14 bases between. Germline-derived CDR1 and CDR2 are KGHSH and LQKENI. The CDR3 is 14 residues long.

This clonotype was observed at least ten times. V gene TRBV11-1 combines with J gene TRBJ1-1, with D possibly TRBD1 on 5 matching bases. V lost 1 base and J lost 5, with 14 bases in between. The CDR3 runs 15 residues. Germline V gene data show CDR1 as SGHAT and CDR2 as FQDESV (reference sequence). CDR3 sequence: CASSLGRQRGTEAFF. The CDR3 nucleotides read TGTGCCAGCAGCTTAGGACGTCAGAGGGGAACTGAAGCTTTCTTT.

The V and J genes are TRBV12-3 or TRBV12-4 and TRBJ1-1; D is ambiguous. CDR3 size: 14 residues. The germline V and J ends were trimmed by 3 bases and 1 base, with 9 bases remaining between them. The CDR3 DNA reads TGTGCCAGCAGTTTGAATAACCAGAACACTGAAGCTTTCTTT. Encoded protein: CASSLNNQNTEAFF.

This clonotype was observed many times. The chain couples TRBV18 to TRBJ2-1; D not resolved. Looked up from germline, CDR1 is KGHSH and CDR2 is LQKENI. With 6 bases removed from V and 8 bases from J, the gap between germline ends came to 14 bases. The CDR3 runs to 13 residues. The CDR3: CASSPNRDYEQFF. As DNA, the CDR3 is TGTGCCAGCTCTCCCAATCGAGACTATGAGCAGTTCTTC.